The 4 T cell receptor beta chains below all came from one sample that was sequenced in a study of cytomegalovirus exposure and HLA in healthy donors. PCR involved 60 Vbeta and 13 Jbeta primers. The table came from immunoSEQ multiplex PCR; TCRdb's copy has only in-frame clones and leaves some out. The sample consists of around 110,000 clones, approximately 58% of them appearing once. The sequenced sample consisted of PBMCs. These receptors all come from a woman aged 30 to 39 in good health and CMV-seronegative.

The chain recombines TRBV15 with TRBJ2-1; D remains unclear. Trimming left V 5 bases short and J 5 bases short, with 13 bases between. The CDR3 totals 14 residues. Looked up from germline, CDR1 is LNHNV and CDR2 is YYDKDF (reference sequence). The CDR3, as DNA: TGTGCCACCAGCGGTCGGAGATACGACAATGAGCAGTTCTTC. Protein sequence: CATSGRRYDNEQFF.

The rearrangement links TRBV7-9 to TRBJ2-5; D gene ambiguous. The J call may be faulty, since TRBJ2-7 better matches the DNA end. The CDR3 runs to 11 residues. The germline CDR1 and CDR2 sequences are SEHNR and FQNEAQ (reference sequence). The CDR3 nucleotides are TGTGCCAGCAGCATCGAGTACGAGCAGTACTTC. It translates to CASSIEYEQYF.

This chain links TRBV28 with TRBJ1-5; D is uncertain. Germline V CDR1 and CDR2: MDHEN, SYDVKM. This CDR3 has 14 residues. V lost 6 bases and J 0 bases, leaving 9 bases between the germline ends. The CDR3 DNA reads TGTGCCAGCAGGGTAACCTATAGCAATCAGCCCCAGCATTTT. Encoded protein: CASRVTYSNQPQHF.

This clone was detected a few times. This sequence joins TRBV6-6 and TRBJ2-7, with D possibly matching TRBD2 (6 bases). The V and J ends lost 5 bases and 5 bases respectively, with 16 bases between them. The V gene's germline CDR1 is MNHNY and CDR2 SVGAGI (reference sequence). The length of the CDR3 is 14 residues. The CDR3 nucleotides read TGTGCCAGCAGTCGGATCGGGAGTCCCCACGAGCAGTACTTC. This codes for CASSRIGSPHEQYF.